The entry below gives a single T cell receptor beta chain sequence along with its context. Its antigen is as yet unknown. Within the sample, other DNA sequences also encode this same CDR3. The data derive from a study of ipilimumab plus nivolumab after autologous stem cell transplantation. Overall study: Both relapsed and primary refractory DLBCL were included. Study results and limitations: TCR repertoire, Treg phenotype and gut microbiota reportedly support more study of this approach.

V lost 0 bases, J lost 0 bases, and 15 bases lay in between. The CDR3 has 19 amino acids. Per the germline V gene, CDR1 is MGHRA and CDR2 is YSYEKL. Patients got ipilimumab 1 mg/kg beginning 14 to 28 days post-transplant. Data came from immunoSEQ multiplex PCR; TCRdb stores just in-frame clones and leaves some out. The data show about 19,000 clones, with 65% to 85% seen just once and around 7% held by the top ten. The chain joins TRBV4-1 to TRBJ1-6; perhaps TRBD1 as D (5 bases). This receptor was identified in a male donor with diffuse large B-cell lymphoma. The material sequenced was PBMCs, taken in a trial of ipilimumab plus nivolumab as post-transplant consolidation. The DNA of the CDR3 is TGCGCCAGCAGCCAAGATGTGCAGGGCATCCGCTCCTATAATTCACCCCTCCACTTT. Translated, it gives CASSQDVQGIRSYNSPLHF.